Detailed here is one T cell receptor (beta chain). Its antigen is as yet unknown. Trimming left V 1 base short and J 3 bases short, with 15 bases between. Per germline, CDR1 SGHAT and CDR2 FQNNGV. The CDR3 runs 16 residues. CDR3 regions of TCR beta were amplified from RNA transcripts. The first-round RT-PCR employed HTBI primers together with the Qiagen OneStep RT-PCR kit. A multiplex PCR was then performed as the second round. In TCRdb, the multiplex PCR reads were re-called with MiXCR into one record per CDR3 protein. The table includes 200,000 to 250,000 distinct CDR3 sequences, roughly 21% detected once. This sample was included in a study of Graves' ophthalmopathy and Graves' hyperthyroidism. Broader study findings: From stable hyperthyroidism, ophthalmopathy was separated by a 13-signature model with approximately 90% sensitivity and around 79% specificity. Blood was where most expanded thyroid clonotypes above 0.001 frequency also turned up.

In this cohort, patients with other autoimmune diseases, uncontrolled infections, pregnancy or lactation were excluded. Clinical symptoms, serum thyroxine, TRAb, thyroid ultrasound and orbital computed tomography determined diagnosis. The TCR sequence derives from a woman aged 45-65 years with Graves' ophthalmopathy. The sequencing sample was made of peripheral blood. The chain combines TRBV11-2 with TRBJ1-1; D perhaps matches TRBD1 (6 bases). CDR3 sequence reads: CASSLGGGWGHTEAFF. The CDR3 nucleotides are TGTGCCAGCAGCTTAGGCGGGGGATGGGGGCACACTGAAGCTTTCTTT.